These 6 T cell receptor beta chains came from one sample sequenced in a study of post-analysis software for immune sequencing data. Incorporated into the TCR beta cDNA libraries were unique molecular identifiers, which served to reduce PCR and sequencing biases. TCRdb recomputed calls from the PCR reads with MiXCR, one row per CDR3 protein. The sample records about 160,000 distinct CDR3 sequences, around 36% being singletons. Sequenced here: blood, sampled after autologous hematopoietic stem cell transplantation. Receptors were obtained from a girl aged 5-17 years with multiple sclerosis.

J is TRBJ2-7 and V is TRBV28; D could derive from TRBD1 or TRBD2 (5 bases each). The V gene's germline CDR1 is MDHEN and CDR2 SYDVKM. V was pared by 6 bases and J by 2 bases, with 14 bases between. This CDR3 contains 14 residues. CDR3 amino acids: CASRIRDRPYEQYF. The CDR3 coding sequence is TGTGCCAGCAGAATTCGGGACCGACCCTACGAGCAGTACTTC.

The table lists this clonotype with a few counts. The rearrangement links TRBV29-1 to TRBJ2-3; D is possibly TRBD1 or TRBD2 (6 bases each). The CDR3 runs to 14 residues. V lost 6 bases and J lost 1, with 14 bases in between. CDR1 is SQVTM and CDR2 is ANQGSEA in the germline V gene. The CDR3 DNA is TGCAGCGTGGGGGCGGCGGGACGCACAGATACGCAGTATTTT. This gives the protein CSVGAAGRTDTQYF.

The chain employs TRBV12-3 or TRBV12-4 and TRBJ2-1; tentative D call: TRBD1 (6 bases). The DNA end lines up better with TRBJ2-7; the J call may be wrong. The CDR3 totals 16 residues. CDR3: CASSLRDKGSYNEQYF. The CDR3 nucleotides read TGTGCCAGCAGTCTTAGGGACAAGGGCTCCTACAATGAGCAGTACTTC.

There are a few counts of this clonotype. The J gene is TRBJ2-3, the V gene TRBV20-1; D possibly corresponds to TRBD2 (6 bases). V lost 6 bases, J lost 2 bases, and 12 bases lay in between. Germline CDR1 DFQATT, CDR2 SNEGSKA (reference sequence). There are 13 residues in the CDR3. The CDR3 DNA is TGCAGTGCCCCGCTAGCGACCACAGATACGCAGTATTTT. As protein: CSAPLATTDTQYF.

This clonotype was picked up many times. The chain is built from TRBV20-1 and TRBJ1-2; D is unresolved. This CDR3 has 12 residues. Germline V gene sequence: CDR1 DFQATT, CDR2 SNEGSKA (reference sequence). Between the trimmed V and J ends, which lost 7 bases and 0 bases, there was a span of 9 bases. The CDR3: CSGGEANYGYTF. CDR3 sequence (DNA): TGCAGTGGTGGAGAGGCTAACTATGGCTACACCTTC.

A few counts support this clonotype. This chain joins TRBV12-3 or TRBV12-4 and TRBJ2-4, with TRBD2 matching over 8 bases. TRBJ2-7 matches the DNA end more closely, so the J call is doubtful. CDR3 size: 14 residues. DNA for the CDR3: TGTGCCAGCAACCCGGGGGGGATTCTCAACGAGCAGTACTTC. Its translation is CASNPGGILNEQYF.